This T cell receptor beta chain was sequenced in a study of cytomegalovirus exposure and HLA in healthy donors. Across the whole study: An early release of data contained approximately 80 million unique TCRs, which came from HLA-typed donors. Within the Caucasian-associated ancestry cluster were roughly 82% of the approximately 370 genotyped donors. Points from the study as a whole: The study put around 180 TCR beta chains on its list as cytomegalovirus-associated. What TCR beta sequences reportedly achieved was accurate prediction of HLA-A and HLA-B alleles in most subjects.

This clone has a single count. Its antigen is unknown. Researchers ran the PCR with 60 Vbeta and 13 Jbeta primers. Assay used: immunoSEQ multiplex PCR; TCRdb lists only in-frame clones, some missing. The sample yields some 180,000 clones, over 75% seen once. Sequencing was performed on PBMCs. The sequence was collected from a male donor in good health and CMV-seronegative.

The CDR3 sequence: CASSWRFTDTQYF. The DNA of the CDR3 is TGTGCCAGCTCTTGGCGGTTCACAGATACGCAGTATTTT. V usage is TRBV6-1 and J usage is TRBJ2-3; D is unresolved. V lost 8 bases and J lost 2, with 11 bases in between. The CDR3 is 13 amino acids. CDR1 and CDR2 (germline): MNHNS, SASEGT.